This T cell receptor (beta chain) was sequenced for a study of OX40 agonist ivuxolimab in advanced cancers. Study in general: Of the patients, three showed partial responses, one with hepatocellular carcinoma and two with cutaneous melanoma.

Germline V lookup: CDR1 SQVTM, CDR2 ANQGSEA. Trimming pared 3 bases from V and 6 bases from J, leaving 12 bases between. The CDR3 is made up of 13 amino acids. Data came from immunoSEQ multiplex PCR; TCRdb stores just in-frame clones and leaves some out. The sample lists about 63,000 clones, about 77% occurring once. Remarks on this clone: Its specificity is unknown.

Study-level points and caveats: With doses of 0.1 to 3.0 mg/kg, CD4+ and CD8+ blood T cells had undergone clonal expansion by week 6. The study found that CD8+ T cells averaged more expanded clones than CD4+.

This chain uses TRBV29-1 with TRBJ2-1; D is perhaps TRBD1 (6 bases). Sequenced material: CD4+ or CD8+ T cells sorted from blood, taken in a trial of the OX40 agonist ivuxolimab. This sequence originates from an adult with an advanced solid tumor such as melanoma, head and neck, liver or kidney cancer. CDR3 sequence: CSVDGTFRNEQFF. CDR3 in DNA: TGCAGCGTTGATGGGACATTCCGCAATGAGCAGTTCTTC.